These 27 T cell receptor beta chains were sequenced from one sample in a study of technical replicates of blood from a few donors. Data came from immunoSEQ multiplex PCR; TCRdb stores just in-frame clones and leaves some out. The data show approximately 85,000 clones, roughly 94% seen once. Input material: T cells isolated from PBMCs. These receptors all stem from a human donor in good health.

This sequence joins TRBV6-1 and TRBJ1-2; weak D call: TRBD1 (6 bases). CDR1 MNHNS and CDR2 SASEGT come from the germline V gene. The V and J ends lost 4 bases and 7 bases respectively, with 13 bases between them. The CDR3 extends over 13 amino acids. CDR3 region: CASSVGGPGGYTF. The DNA for the CDR3 is TGTGCCAGCAGTGTAGGGGGTCCGGGTGGCTACACCTTC.

The chain links TRBV9 to TRBJ2-3; 7 bases align to TRBD1. CDR1 SGDLS and CDR2 YYNGEE come from the germline V gene. The V segment lost 2 bases and the J segment 6 bases; nucleotides outside the gene matches: 3. The length of the CDR3 is 13 residues. CDR3 sequence reads: CASSVTGDDTQYF. The DNA for the CDR3 is TGTGCCAGCAGCGTCACAGGGGACGATACGCAGTATTTT.

V usage is TRBV20-1 and J usage is TRBJ1-1, with D maybe TRBD1 (5 bases). V lost 3 bases to trimming and J lost 7 bases, with 9 bases between them. The germline CDR1 and CDR2 sequences are DFQATT and SNEGSKA (reference sequence). The CDR3 consists of 11 residues. CDR3 loop: CSASLQDEAFF. The DNA of the CDR3 is TGCAGTGCTAGTTTACAGGATGAAGCTTTCTTT.

V is TRBV9 and J is TRBJ2-1; 8 bases line up with TRBD2. CDR1 and CDR2 (germline): SGDLS, YYNGEE. V dropped 0 bases and J dropped 9; count of bases not matched to a gene: 5. The CDR3 is 14 residues long. DNA for the CDR3: TGTGCCAGCAGCGTAGTCCCGGGGGGGCGTGAGCAGTTCTTC. It yields the protein CASSVVPGGREQFF.

Written as DNA, the CDR3 is TGTGCCAGCAGTTACTCTATCCGGGAGCGCAATGAGCAGTTCTTC. Translating gives CASSYSIRERNEQFF. The V gene is TRBV6-5, the J gene TRBJ2-1; D might be TRBD2 (6 bases). The CDR3 runs 15 residues. Germline V gene sequence: CDR1 MNHEY, CDR2 SVGAGI. Trimming cost V 0 bases and J 6 bases, with 12 bases left between them.

V usage is TRBV4-2 and J usage is TRBJ2-1; 8 bases fit TRBD2. V lost 0 bases to trimming and J lost 6 bases; unmatched junction nucleotides: 4. The CDR3 covers 15 residues. Per germline, CDR1 LGHNA and CDR2 YNFKEQ. As DNA, the CDR3 is TGTGCCAGCAGCCAAGAACTAGCGGAAAGCAATGAGCAGTTCTTC. It encodes CASSQELAESNEQFF.

Here the CDR3 reads CASSLPQSRYEQYF. CDR3 coding DNA: TGTGCCAGCAGTTTACCCCAGTCCCGCTACGAGCAGTACTTC. The chain employs TRBV28 and TRBJ2-7, with D uncertain. CDR1 and CDR2 from the germline V gene are MDHEN and SYDVKM. V shed 2 bases and J shed 3 bases, with 11 bases lying between them. The CDR3 sequence is 14 residues long.

V gene TRBV10-2 combines with J gene TRBJ2-3; a possible D gene is TRBD2 (5 bases). Germline CDR1 and CDR2: WSHSY and SAAADI. V lost 10 bases and J lost 4, with 18 bases in between. This CDR3 is built from 14 residues. CDR3 coding DNA: TGCGCCATCGCAAGGGTAATGGACTCAGATACGCAGTATTTT. Its translation is CAIARVMDSDTQYF.

The V and J genes are TRBV5-4 and TRBJ2-7; D ambiguous. The CDR3 runs 13 residues. CDR1 and CDR2 from the germline V gene are SGHNT and YYREEE (reference sequence). V lost 1 base to trimming and J lost 4 bases, with 9 bases between them. The CDR3 region has the DNA TGTGCCAGCAGCTTGTCCGCAACTTACGAGCAGTACTTC. Amino acids: CASSLSATYEQYF.

V usage is TRBV6-1 and J usage is TRBJ2-5, with D maybe TRBD2 (6 bases). Trimming took 0 bases from V and 5 from J, leaving 10 bases between them. CDR1 is MNHNS and CDR2 is SASEGT in the germline V gene. CDR3 length equals 14 residues. The CDR3 DNA reads TGTGCCAGCAGTGAAGCTGGGGGGTGGGAGACCCAGTACTTC. Its translation: CASSEAGGWETQYF.

The chain employs TRBV5-1 and TRBJ2-5; tentatively, D is TRBD2 (5 bases). This CDR3 is 15 amino acids long. V was pared by 2 bases and J by 5 bases, with 16 bases between. Germline V gene sequence: CDR1 SGHRS, CDR2 YFSETQ. CDR3 DNA: TGCGCCAGCAGCTTAAACCTAGCAGGTGGGGAGACCCAGTACTTC. Translation gives CASSLNLAGGETQYF. Complete variable domain (other parts from reference TRBV5-1 and TRBJ2-5): KAGVTQTPRYLIKTRGQQVTLSCSPISGHRSVSWYQQTPGQGLQFLFEYFSETQRNKGNFPGRFSGRQFSNSRSEMNVSTLELGDSALYLCASSLNLAGGETQYFGPGTRLLVL.

The chain has TRBV18 and TRBJ1-3; D unclear. The length of the CDR3 is 17 residues. Germline lookup yields CDR1 KGHSH and CDR2 LQKENI. V gave up 2 bases and J gave up 0 bases, with 14 bases separating them. The CDR3 coding sequence is TGTGCCAGCTCACCAGGTGCTCCACAGAACTCTGGAAACACCATATATTTT. Translation: CASSPGAPQNSGNTIYF.

The chain carries TRBV19 and TRBJ2-7; D call uncertain. CDR1 LNHDA and CDR2 SQIVND come from the germline V gene (reference sequence). V was cut by 7 bases and J by 1 base, with 14 bases left in between. This CDR3 has 14 residues. CDR3 in DNA: TGTGCCAGTACCCTGACTGCAAGTTCCTACGAGCAGTACTTC. The encoded protein is CASTLTASSYEQYF.

The rearrangement joins TRBV7-6 to TRBJ2-2; 9 nucleotides match TRBD1. Trimming at V came to 5 bases and at J to 4 bases, leaving 5 bases not matched to a gene. CDR1 and CDR2 from the germline V gene are SGHVS and FNYEAQ. CDR3 length: 15 amino acids. The CDR3 DNA reads TGTGCCAGCAGCCGGGGACAGGGTGGCACCGGGGAGCTGTTTTTT. Its translation: CASSRGQGGTGELFF. The variable domain in full, completed from reference TRBV7-6 and TRBJ2-2, reads GAGVSQSPRYKVTKRGQDVALRCDPISGHVSLYWYRQALGQGPEFLTYFNYEAQQDKSGLPNDRFSAERPEGSISTLTIQRTEQRDSAMYRCASSRGQGGTGELFFGEGSRLTVL.

The chain has TRBV5-8 and TRBJ1-5, with 7 positions matching TRBD1. In germline, CDR1 is SGHTS, CDR2 YDEGEE. J was trimmed by 0 bases and V by 2 bases; bases with no gene match: 2. The CDR3 has 15 residues. CDR3 DNA: TGTGCCAGCAGCTTCAACAGGGGTAGCAATCAGCCCCAGCATTTT. Translation gives CASSFNRGSNQPQHF.

On this clone itself: Distinct nucleotide sequences in the sample also encode this CDR3. The rearrangement uses TRBV13 and TRBJ2-3, with 13 bases lining up with TRBD2. Germline V lookup: CDR1 PRHDT, CDR2 FYEKMQ (reference sequence). J was trimmed by 0 bases and V by 4 bases; bases with no gene match: 13. CDR3 length: 20 residues. In DNA, the CDR3 is TGTGCCAGCAGCTACTACCTGGGGACTAGCGGGGCCCAGAGCACAGATACGCAGTATTTT. This translates into CASSYYLGTSGAQSTDTQYF.

The chain combines TRBV19 with TRBJ1-1, with D unresolved. Germline CDR1 LNHDA, CDR2 SQIVND (reference sequence). This CDR3 spans 13 amino acids. Trimming removed 6 bases from V and 2 bases from J, with 10 bases in between. CDR3 nucleotide sequence: TGTGCCAGTAGATTGCAAAGCAACACTGAAGCTTTCTTT. Its protein product is CASRLQSNTEAFF.

CDR3 sequence reads: CASSPSPDRPPGNEQFF. The CDR3 coding sequence is TGTGCCAGCAGCCCGAGCCCGGACAGACCACCGGGCAATGAGCAGTTCTTC. The rearrangement links TRBV7-3 to TRBJ2-1; D is perhaps TRBD1 (6 bases). Germline-derived CDR1 and CDR2 are SGHTA and FQGTGA. V dropped 5 bases and J dropped 6 bases, with 23 bases sitting between them. This CDR3 comprises 17 residues.

This sequence joins TRBV10-3 and TRBJ2-1, with 8 bases that match TRBD2. Germline V gene sequence: CDR1 ENHRY, CDR2 SYGVKD. The CDR3 totals 20 residues. V gave up 3 bases and J gave up 1 base; unmatched junction bases: 17. The CDR3 DNA is TGTGCCATCAGTGACCCGAAAGGGCCTAGCGGGTTGAATTCCTACAATGAGCAGTTCTTC. This encodes CAISDPKGPSGLNSYNEQFF.

This rearrangement joins TRBV28 to TRBJ2-7, with 8 positions matching TRBD2. The CDR3 spans 12 residues. V was pared by 11 bases and J by 1 base, with 4 bases of the junction left unmatched. CDR1 and CDR2 from the germline V gene are MDHEN and SYDVKM. The CDR3 reads CAASGSSYEQYF. For the CDR3, the DNA is TGTGCCGCGAGCGGGAGTTCCTACGAGCAGTACTTC.

The V gene is TRBV4-1, the J gene TRBJ1-6, with D possibly TRBD1 on 6 matching bases. This CDR3 has 16 amino acids. CDR1 and CDR2 from the germline V gene are MGHRA and YSYEKL. V lost 4 bases to trimming and J lost 9 bases, with 19 bases between them. The CDR3 reads CASSLSQGSGVSPLHF. DNA for the CDR3: TGCGCCAGCAGCCTCAGCCAGGGGAGTGGTGTTTCACCCCTCCACTTT.

This clone is medium-sized by share. This chain connects TRBV14 to TRBJ2-1, with TRBD2 matching over 8 bases. Germline V gives CDR1 SGHDN, CDR2 FVKESK. V shed 1 base, J shed 8 bases, and the junction held 4 bases outside the gene matches. This CDR3 has 14 amino acids. The CDR3: CASSQVSGRDEQFF. The CDR3 DNA reads TGTGCCAGCAGCCAAGTGTCCGGGAGGGATGAGCAGTTCTTC.

The chain carries TRBV5-1 and TRBJ2-1; 8 bases align to TRBD1. The V segment lost 5 bases and the J segment 10 bases; nucleotides outside the gene matches: 8. CDR3 length: 13 amino acids. Germline CDR1 is SGHRS and CDR2 is YFSETQ. The CDR3 loop is CASRTSGGWEQFF. The DNA for the CDR3 is TGCGCCAGCAGGACCTCAGGGGGCTGGGAGCAGTTCTTC.

V usage is TRBV4-1 and J usage is TRBJ1-1; TRBD1 might be the D (6 bases). Germline values: CDR1 MGHRA, CDR2 YSYEKL. There are 13 residues in the CDR3. V lost 7 bases and J lost 7, with 16 bases in between. The CDR3 DNA reads as TGCGCCAGCACTAGAACAGGGTTGGGTGAAGCTTTCTTT. Amino acids: CASTRTGLGEAFF.

This chain joins TRBV19 and TRBJ1-1, with D unclear. Trimming stripped 6 bases from V and 3 bases from J, with 11 bases between. The CDR3 is made up of 13 amino acids. The germline V gene has CDR1 LNHDA and CDR2 SQIVND (reference sequence). The CDR3 protein is CASREQRDTEAFF. The CDR3 DNA sequence: TGTGCCAGTAGGGAGCAGAGGGACACTGAAGCTTTCTTT.

The chain couples TRBV5-1 to TRBJ1-1; 8 bases line up with TRBD1. The CDR3 is made up of 13 amino acids. Germline V lookup: CDR1 SGHRS, CDR2 YFSETQ. The V gene end was trimmed by 5 bases and the J gene end by 4 bases; junction bases not matched to a gene: 4. Here the CDR3 DNA reads TGCGCCAGCAGGGTCGGACAGGGCACTGAAGCTTTCTTT. Amino acid sequence: CASRVGQGTEAFF.

The chain carries TRBV5-1 and TRBJ1-2; a weak D match, TRBD1 (5 bases). This CDR3 region has 17 residues. V was cut by 0 bases and J by 7 bases, with 22 bases left in between. The germline V gene has CDR1 SGHRS and CDR2 YFSETQ. The CDR3: CASSLEGSGGSLAGYTF. CDR3 coding DNA: TGCGCCAGCAGCTTGGAGGGTAGCGGGGGGTCCTTGGCTGGCTACACCTTC.